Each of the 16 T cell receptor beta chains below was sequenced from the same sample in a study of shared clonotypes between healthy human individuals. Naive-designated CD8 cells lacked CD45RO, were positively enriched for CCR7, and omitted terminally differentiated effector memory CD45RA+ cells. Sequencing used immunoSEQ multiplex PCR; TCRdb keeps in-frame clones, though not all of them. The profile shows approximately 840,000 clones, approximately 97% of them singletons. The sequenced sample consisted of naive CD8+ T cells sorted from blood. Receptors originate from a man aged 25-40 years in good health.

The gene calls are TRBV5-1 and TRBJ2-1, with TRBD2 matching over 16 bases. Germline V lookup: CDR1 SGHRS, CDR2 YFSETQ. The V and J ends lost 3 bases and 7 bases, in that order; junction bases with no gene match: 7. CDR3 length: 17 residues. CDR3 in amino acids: CASSSDPGLAGGNEQFF. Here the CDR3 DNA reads TGCGCCAGCAGCTCCGACCCGGGACTAGCGGGAGGGAATGAGCAGTTCTTC.

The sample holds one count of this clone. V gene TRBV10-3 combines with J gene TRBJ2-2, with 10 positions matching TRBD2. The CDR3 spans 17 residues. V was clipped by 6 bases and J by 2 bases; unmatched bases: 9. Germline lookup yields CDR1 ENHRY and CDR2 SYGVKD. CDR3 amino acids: CAIRRLAGEKNTGELFF. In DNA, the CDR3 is TGTGCCATCAGGCGGCTAGCGGGAGAGAAAAACACCGGGGAGCTGTTTTTT.

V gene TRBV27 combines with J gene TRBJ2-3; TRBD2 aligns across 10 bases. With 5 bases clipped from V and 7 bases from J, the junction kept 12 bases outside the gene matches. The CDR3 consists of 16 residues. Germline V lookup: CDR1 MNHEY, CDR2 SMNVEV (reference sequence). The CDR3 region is CASSPLAGGQQNTQYF. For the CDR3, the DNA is TGTGCCAGCAGTCCCTTAGCGGGGGGTCAACAAAATACGCAGTATTTT.

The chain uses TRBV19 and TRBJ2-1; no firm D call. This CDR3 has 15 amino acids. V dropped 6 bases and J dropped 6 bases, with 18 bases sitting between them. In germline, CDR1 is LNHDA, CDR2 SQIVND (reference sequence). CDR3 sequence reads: CASRDPDSAINEQFF. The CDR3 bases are TGTGCCAGTAGGGATCCTGACTCGGCTATCAATGAGCAGTTCTTC.

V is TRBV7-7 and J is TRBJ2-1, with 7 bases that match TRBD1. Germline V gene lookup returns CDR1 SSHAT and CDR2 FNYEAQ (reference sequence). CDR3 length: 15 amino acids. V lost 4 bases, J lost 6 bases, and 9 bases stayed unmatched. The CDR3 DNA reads TGTGCCAGCAGCTCGCGGTCGGACAGGCCCAATGAGCAGTTCTTC. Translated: CASSSRSDRPNEQFF. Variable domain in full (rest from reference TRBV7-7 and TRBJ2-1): GAGVSQSPRYKVTKRGQDVTLRCDPISSHATLYWYQQALGQGPEFLTYFNYEAQPDKSGLPSDRFSAERPEGSISTLTIQRTEQRDSAMYRCASSSRSDRPNEQFFGPGTRLTVL.

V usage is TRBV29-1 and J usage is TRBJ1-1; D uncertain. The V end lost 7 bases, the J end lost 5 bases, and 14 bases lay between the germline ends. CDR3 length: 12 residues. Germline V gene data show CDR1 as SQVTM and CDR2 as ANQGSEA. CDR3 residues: CSAEVGKTEAFF. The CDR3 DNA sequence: TGCAGCGCCGAGGTGGGGAAGACTGAAGCTTTCTTT. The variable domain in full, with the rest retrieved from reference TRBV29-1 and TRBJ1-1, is SAVISQKPSRDICQRGTSLTIQCQVDSQVTMMFWYRQQPGQSLTLIATANQGSEATYESGFVIDKFPISRPNLTFSTLTVSNMSPEDSSIYLCSAEVGKTEAFFGQGTRLTVV.

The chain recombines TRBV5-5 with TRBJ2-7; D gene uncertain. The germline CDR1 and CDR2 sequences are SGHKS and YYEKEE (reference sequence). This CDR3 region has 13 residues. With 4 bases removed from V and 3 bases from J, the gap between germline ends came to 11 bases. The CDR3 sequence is CASSDGSGYEQYF. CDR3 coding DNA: TGTGCCAGCAGCGATGGCTCGGGCTACGAGCAGTACTTC.

CDR3: CASSQVVSKNRNTEAFF. As DNA, the CDR3 is TGCGCCAGCAGCCAAGTTGTGTCAAAGAACAGGAACACTGAAGCTTTCTTT. This chain connects TRBV4-1 to TRBJ1-1; D not certain. The germline V gene has CDR1 MGHRA and CDR2 YSYEKL. This CDR3 region has 17 residues. V dropped 1 base and J dropped 1 base, with 16 bases sitting between them.

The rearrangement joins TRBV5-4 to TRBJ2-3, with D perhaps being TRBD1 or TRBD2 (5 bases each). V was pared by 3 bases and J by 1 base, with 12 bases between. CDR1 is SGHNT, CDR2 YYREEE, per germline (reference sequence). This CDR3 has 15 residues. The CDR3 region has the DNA TGTGCCAGCAGCTCCAAGGTGGGGGGCACAGATACGCAGTATTTT. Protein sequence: CASSSKVGGTDTQYF.

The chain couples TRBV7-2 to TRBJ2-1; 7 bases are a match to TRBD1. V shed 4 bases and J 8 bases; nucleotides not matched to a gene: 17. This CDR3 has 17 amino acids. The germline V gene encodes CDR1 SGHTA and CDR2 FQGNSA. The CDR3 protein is CASSSRQGGNQRDEQFF. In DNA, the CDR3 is TGTGCCAGCAGCTCAAGACAGGGCGGTAACCAGCGCGATGAGCAGTTCTTC.

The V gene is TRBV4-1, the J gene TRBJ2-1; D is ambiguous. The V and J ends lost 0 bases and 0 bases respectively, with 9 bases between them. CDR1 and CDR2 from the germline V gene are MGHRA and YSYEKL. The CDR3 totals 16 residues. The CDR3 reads CASSQEDASSYNEQFF. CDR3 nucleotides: TGCGCCAGCAGCCAAGAGGACGCTAGCTCCTACAATGAGCAGTTCTTC.

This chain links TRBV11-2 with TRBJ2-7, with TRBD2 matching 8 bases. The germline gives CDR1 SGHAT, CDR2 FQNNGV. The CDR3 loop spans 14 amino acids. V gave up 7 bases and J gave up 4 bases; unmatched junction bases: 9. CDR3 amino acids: CASTTPGGWYEQYF. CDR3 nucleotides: TGTGCCAGCACCACCCCGGGGGGGTGGTACGAGCAGTACTTC.

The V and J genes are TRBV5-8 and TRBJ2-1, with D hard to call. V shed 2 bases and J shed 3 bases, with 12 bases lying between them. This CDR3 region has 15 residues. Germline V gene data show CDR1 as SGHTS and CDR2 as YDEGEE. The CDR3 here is CASSLLSTLYNEQFF. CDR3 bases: TGTGCCAGCAGCTTACTTTCGACACTCTACAATGAGCAGTTCTTC.

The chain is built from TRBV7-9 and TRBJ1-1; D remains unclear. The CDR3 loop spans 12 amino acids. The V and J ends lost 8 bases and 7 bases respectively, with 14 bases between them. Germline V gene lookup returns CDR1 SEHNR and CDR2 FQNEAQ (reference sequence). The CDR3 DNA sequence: TGTGCCAGCCGATACAGCCGCCTTGAAGCTTTCTTT. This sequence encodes CASRYSRLEAFF.

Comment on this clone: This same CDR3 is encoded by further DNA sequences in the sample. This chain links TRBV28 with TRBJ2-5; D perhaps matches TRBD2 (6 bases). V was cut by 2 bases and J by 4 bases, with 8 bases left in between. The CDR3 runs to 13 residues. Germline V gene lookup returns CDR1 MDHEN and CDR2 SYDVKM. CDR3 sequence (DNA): TGTGCCAGCAGTTTAGGAGGGAGAGAGACCCAGTACTTC. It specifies CASSLGGRETQYF. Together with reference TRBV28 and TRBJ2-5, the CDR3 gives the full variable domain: DVKVTQSSRYLVKRTGEKVFLECVQDMDHENMFWYRQDPGLGLRLIYFSYDVKMKEKGDIPEGYSVSREKKERFSLILESASTNQTSMYLCASSLGGRETQYFGPGTRLLVL.

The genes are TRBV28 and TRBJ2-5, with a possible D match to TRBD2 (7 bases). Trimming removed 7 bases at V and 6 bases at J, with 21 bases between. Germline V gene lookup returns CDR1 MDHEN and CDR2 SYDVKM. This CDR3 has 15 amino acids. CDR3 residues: CASTNTRGAGQTQYF. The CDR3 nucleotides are TGTGCCAGCACCAACACACGGGGGGCCGGACAGACCCAGTACTTC. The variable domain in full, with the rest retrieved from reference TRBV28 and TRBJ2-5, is DVKVTQSSRYLVKRTGEKVFLECVQDMDHENMFWYRQDPGLGLRLIYFSYDVKMKEKGDIPEGYSVSREKKERFSLILESASTNQTSMYLCASTNTRGAGQTQYFGPGTRLLVL.